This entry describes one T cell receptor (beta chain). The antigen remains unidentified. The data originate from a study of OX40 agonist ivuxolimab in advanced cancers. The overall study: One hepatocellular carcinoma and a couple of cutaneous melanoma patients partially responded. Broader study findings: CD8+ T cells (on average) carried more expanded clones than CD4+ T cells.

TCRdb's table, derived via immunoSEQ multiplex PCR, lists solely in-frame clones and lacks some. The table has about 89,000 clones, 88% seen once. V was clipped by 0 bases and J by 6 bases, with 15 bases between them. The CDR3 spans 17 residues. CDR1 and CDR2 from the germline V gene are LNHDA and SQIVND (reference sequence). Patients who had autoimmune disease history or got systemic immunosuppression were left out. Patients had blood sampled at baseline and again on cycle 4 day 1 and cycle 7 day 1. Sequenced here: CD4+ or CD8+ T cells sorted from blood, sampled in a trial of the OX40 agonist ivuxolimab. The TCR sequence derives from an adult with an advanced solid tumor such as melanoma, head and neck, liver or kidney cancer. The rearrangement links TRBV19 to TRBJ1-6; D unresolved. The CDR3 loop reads CASSIDNRAEGNSPLHF. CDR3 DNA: TGTGCCAGTAGTATAGATAACCGAGCGGAGGGTAATTCACCCCTCCACTTT. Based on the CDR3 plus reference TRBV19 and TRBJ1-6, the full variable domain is DGGITQSPKYLFRKEGQNVTLSCEQNLNHDAMYWYRQDPGQGLRLIYYSQIVNDFQKGDIAEGYSVSREKKESFPLTVTSAQKNPTAFYLCASSIDNRAEGNSPLHFGNGTRLTVT.